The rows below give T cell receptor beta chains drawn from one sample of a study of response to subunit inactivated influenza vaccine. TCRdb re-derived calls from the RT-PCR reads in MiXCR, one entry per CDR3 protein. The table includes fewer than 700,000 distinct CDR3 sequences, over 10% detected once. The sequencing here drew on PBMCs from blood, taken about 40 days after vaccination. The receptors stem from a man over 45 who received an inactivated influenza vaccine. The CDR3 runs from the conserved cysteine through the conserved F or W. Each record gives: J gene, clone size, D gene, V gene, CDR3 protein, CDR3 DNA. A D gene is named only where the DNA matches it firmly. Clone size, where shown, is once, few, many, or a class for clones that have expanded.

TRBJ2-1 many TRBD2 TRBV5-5 CASSLLAGGNEQFF TGTGCCAGCAGCTTACTAGCGGGGGGCAATGAGCAGTTCTTC
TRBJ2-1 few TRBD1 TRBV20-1 CSANRQGATNEQFF TGCAGTGCAAATAGACAGGGGGCGACTAATGAGCAGTTCTTC
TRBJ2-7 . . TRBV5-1 CASSKASSYEQYF TGCGCCAGCAGCAAAGCGAGCTCCTACGAGCAGTACTTC
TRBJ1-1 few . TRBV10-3 CAISEADTEAFF TGTGCCATCAGTGAGGCGGACACTGAAGCTTTCTTT
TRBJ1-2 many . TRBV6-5 CASSYSGGVYGYTF TGTGCCAGCAGTTACTCGGGAGGGGTCTATGGCTACACCTTC
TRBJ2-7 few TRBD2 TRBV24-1 CATSDVGLAGEQYF TGTGCCACCAGTGATGTCGGACTAGCGGGGGAGCAGTACTTC
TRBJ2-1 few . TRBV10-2 CASRGDWGVSSYNEQFF TGCGCCAGCAGAGGGGATTGGGGGGTGAGCTCCTACAATGAGCAGTTCTTC
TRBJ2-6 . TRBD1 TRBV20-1 CSAATGTGGLGANVLTF TGCAGTGCCGCCACCGGGACAGGGGGGTTAGGGGCCAACGTCCTGACTTTC
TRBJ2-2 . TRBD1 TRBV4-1 CASSQGTGGFHGELFF TGCGCCAGCAGCCAAGGGACAGGGGGCTTTCACGGGGAGCTGTTTTTT
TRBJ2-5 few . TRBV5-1 CASSPSRDSGTQYF TGCGCCAGCAGCCCCTCCCGGGACTCGGGGACCCAGTACTTC
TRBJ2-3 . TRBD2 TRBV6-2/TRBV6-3 CASSYLAGGPTDTQYF TGTGCCAGCAGTTACTTAGCGGGGGGACCCACAGATACGCAGTATTTT
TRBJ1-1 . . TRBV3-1 CASSQIVGELNTEAFF TGTGCCAGCAGCCAGATTGTGGGAGAATTGAACACTGAAGCTTTCTTT
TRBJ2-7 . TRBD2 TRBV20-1 CSGGTNYEQYF TGCAGCGGGGGGACCAACTACGAGCAGTACTTC
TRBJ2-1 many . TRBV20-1 CSARDLVGSYNEQFF TGCAGTGCTAGAGATCTAGTTGGCTCCTACAATGAGCAGTTCTTC
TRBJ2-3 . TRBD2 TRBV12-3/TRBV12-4 CASSAPGGQREYTDTQYF TGTGCCAGCAGTGCTCCCGGAGGCCAGCGGGAGTACACAGATACGCAGTATTTT
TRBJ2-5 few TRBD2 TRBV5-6 CASSSGREETQYF TGTGCCAGCAGCTCTGGGAGGGAAGAGACCCAGTACTTC
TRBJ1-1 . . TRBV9 CASSAGTTEAFF TGTGCCAGCAGCGCCGGGACAACTGAAGCTTTCTTT
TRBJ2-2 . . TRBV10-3 CAISERQGLSTGELFF TGTGCCATCAGTGAGCGGCAGGGGCTCTCCACCGGGGAGCTGTTTTTT
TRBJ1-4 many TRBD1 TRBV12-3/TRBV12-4 CASTTTGGNEKLFF TGTGCCAGCACCACCACAGGGGGTAATGAAAAACTGTTTTTT
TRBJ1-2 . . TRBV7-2 CASSLVGYQGYTF TGTGCCAGCAGCTTAGTGGGGTATCAAGGCTACACCTTC
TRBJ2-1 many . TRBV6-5 CASSSRTYFNSYNEQFF TGTGCCAGCAGTTCCCGGACCTACTTTAACTCCTACAATGAGCAGTTCTTC
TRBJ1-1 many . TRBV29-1 CSVAGRTVNTEAFF TGCAGCGTTGCAGGTCGGACGGTGAACACTGAAGCTTTCTTT
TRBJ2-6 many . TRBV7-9 CASSLDGLGANVLTF TGTGCCAGCAGCTTAGACGGACTGGGGGCCAACGTCCTGACTTTC
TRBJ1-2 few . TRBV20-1 CSASRGRHGYTF TGCAGTGCTAGTCGTGGGAGGCATGGCTACACCTTC
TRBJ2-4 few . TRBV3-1 CASSHPSSNIQYF TGTGCCAGCAGCCACCCGTCCTCAAACATTCAGTACTTC
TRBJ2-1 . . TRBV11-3 CASSTLENNEQFF TGTGCCAGCAGCACACTAGAAAACAATGAGCAGTTCTTC
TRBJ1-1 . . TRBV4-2 CASSQDTGAGLNTEAFF TGTGCCAGCAGCCAAGACACGGGGGCTGGGTTGAACACTGAAGCTTTCTTT